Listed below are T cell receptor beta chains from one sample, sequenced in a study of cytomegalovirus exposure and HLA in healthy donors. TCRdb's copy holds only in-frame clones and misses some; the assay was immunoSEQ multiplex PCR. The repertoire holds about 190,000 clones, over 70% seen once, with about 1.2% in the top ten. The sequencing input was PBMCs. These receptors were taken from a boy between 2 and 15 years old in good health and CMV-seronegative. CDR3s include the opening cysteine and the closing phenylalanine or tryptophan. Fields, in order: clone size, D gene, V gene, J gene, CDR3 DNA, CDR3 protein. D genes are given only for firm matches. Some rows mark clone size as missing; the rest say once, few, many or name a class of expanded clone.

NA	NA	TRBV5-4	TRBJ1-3	TGTGCCAGCAGCCACGGCGAGGAGCCTGGAAACACCATATATTTT	CASSHGEEPGNTIYF
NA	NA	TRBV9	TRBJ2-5	TGTGCCAGCAGCGTAGCCCCATACCAAGAGACCCAGTACTTC	CASSVAPYQETQYF
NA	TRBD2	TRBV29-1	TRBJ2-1	TGCAGCGTTGAGTCTAGCGGGGGGGCCAATGAGCAGTTCTTC	CSVESSGGANEQFF
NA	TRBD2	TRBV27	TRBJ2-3	TGTGCCAGCAGTTTAGGGAGGGAGCGCCAGTATTTT	CASSLGRERQYF
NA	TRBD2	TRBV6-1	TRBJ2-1	TGTGCCAGCCTATCAAAGCGGGATTACCACAATGAGCAGTTCTTC	CASLSKRDYHNEQFF
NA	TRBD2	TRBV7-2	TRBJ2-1	TGTGCCAGCAGCCGACTAGCGGGAACATCCAATGAGCAGTTCTTC	CASSRLAGTSNEQFF
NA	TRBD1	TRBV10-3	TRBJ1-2	TGTGCCACCCCCCCGGACAGGGACGGGGGAGGCTACACCTTC	CATPPDRDGGGYTF
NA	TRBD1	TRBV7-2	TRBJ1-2	TGTGCCAGCAGCTCCTGGACAGGGACCCATGGCTACACCTTC	CASSSWTGTHGYTF
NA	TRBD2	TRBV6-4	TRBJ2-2	TGTGCCAGCAAGGAAGCGGGGGGCCCCGGCGGGGAGCTGTTTTTT	CASKEAGGPGGELFF
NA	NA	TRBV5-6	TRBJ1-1	TGTGCCAGCAGCCCCAGGGGAAGAGACACTGAAGCTTTCTTT	CASSPRGRDTEAFF
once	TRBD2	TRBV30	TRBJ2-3	TGTGCCTGGAGTGCCTACAGACTAGCGGGGGGATATACGCAGTATTTT	CAWSAYRLAGGYTQYF
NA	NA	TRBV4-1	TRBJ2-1	TGCGCCAGCAGCCCGCCTACTAGTTTCAATGAGCAGTTCTTC	CASSPPTSFNEQFF
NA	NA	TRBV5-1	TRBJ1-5	TGCGCCAGCAGCCCAAGGACCGGTCAGGGTCAGCCCCAGCATTTT	CASSPRTGQGQPQHF
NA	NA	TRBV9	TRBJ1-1	TGTGCCAGCAGCGCGCATGGGTTCGGGGACACTGAAGCTTTCTTT	CASSAHGFGDTEAFF
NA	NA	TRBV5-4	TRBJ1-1	TGTGCCAGCAGCTTGGAGAGGCGGAACACTGAAGCTTTCTTT	CASSLERRNTEAFF
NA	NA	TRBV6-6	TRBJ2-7	TGTGCCATCAGTGACGGCGGATCCTACGAGCAGTACTTC	CAISDGGSYEQYF
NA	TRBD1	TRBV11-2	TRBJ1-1	TGTGCCAGCAGCTTAGGGACAGGGGGAAGGAGCACTGAAGCTTTCTTT	CASSLGTGGRSTEAFF
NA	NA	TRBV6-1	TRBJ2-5	TGTGCCAGCAGTGTTCGGGGGGCGGAGACCCAGTACTTC	CASSVRGAETQYF
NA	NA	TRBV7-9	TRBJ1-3	TGTGCCAGCAGCTTAGGGGCAGTCCCTGGAAACACCATATATTTT	CASSLGAVPGNTIYF
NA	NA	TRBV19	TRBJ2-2	TGTGCCAGTAGTATACAGGGGACCGGGGAGCTGTTTTTT	CASSIQGTGELFF
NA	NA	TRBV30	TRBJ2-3	TGTGCCTGGAGTCCGGTAGCAGATACGCAGTATTTT	CAWSPVADTQYF
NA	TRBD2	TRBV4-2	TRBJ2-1	TGTGCCAGCAGCCAAGATAGGGCTAGCGGGAGGTGGAATGAGCAGTTCTTC	CASSQDRASGRWNEQFF
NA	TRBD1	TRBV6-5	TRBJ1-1	TGTGCCAGCAGGCCCCCGGGACAGGGGACTGAAGCTTTCTTT	CASRPPGQGTEAFF
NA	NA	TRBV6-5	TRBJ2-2	TGTGCCAGCAGTTACTCGAGGGGGACCGGGGAGCTGTTTTTT	CASSYSRGTGELFF
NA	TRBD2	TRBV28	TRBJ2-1	TGTGCCAGCAGTTTGTTGACTAGCGGGGGGGCTGACAATGAGCAGTTCTTC	CASSLLTSGGADNEQFF
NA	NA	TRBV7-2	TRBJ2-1	TGTGCCAGCAGCTTGAGAACGGTCTTAAATGAGCAGTTCTTC	CASSLRTVLNEQFF
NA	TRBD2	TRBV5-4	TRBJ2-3	TGTGCCAGCAGCTTGGGACTAGCGGGAGTAGATACGCAGTATTTT	CASSLGLAGVDTQYF
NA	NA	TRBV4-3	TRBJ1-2	TGCGCCAGCAGCCAAGATCGGGGGGATGGCTACACCTTC	CASSQDRGDGYTF
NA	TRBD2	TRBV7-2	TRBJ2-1	TGTGCCAGCAGCTCCCCTAGCGGGAGGGCCGACAATGAGCAGTTCTTC	CASSSPSGRADNEQFF
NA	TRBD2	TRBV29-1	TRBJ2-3	TGCAGCGTTGGGGGGAGGGTTATAATGGGAGATACGCAGTATTTT	CSVGGRVIMGDTQYF
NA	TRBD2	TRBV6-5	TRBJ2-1	TGTGCCAGCAGTCTAGCGGGGGGGCCCCACAATGAGCAGTTCTTC	CASSLAGGPHNEQFF
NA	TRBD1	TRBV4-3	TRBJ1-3	TGCGCCAGCAGCCATCGCAGGGGGACTGGAAACACCATATATTTT	CASSHRRGTGNTIYF
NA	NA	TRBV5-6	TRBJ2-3	TGTGCCAGCAGCTTCGGGGATTATACGCAGTATTTT	CASSFGDYTQYF
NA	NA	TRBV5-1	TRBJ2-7	TGCGCCAGCAGCTCCCAGGGGGGACAGCACGAGCAGTACTTC	CASSSQGGQHEQYF
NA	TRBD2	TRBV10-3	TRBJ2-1	TGTGCCATCAGTGAACTAGCGGGCTCCTACAATGAGCAGTTCTTC	CAISELAGSYNEQFF
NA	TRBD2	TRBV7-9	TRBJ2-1	TGTGCCAGCAGCTTAGGAGTTAGCGGGCTCTACAATGAGCAGTTCTTC	CASSLGVSGLYNEQFF
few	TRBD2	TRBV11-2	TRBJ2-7	TGTGCCAGCAGCTTACACCGGACTAGCGGGAGAGACGAGCAGTACTTC	CASSLHRTSGRDEQYF
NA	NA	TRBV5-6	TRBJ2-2	TGTGCCAGCAGTCCCCCAAACACCGGGGAGCTGTTTTTT	CASSPPNTGELFF
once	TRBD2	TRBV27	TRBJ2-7	TGTGCCAGCAGGCCAGACCGACTAGCGGGCCACGAGCAGTACTTC	CASRPDRLAGHEQYF
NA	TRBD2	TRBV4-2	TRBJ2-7	TGTGCCAGCAGCCTTAGCGGGATTACAGCCTACGAGCAGTACTTC	CASSLSGITAYEQYF